The 13 T cell receptor beta chains given below trace back to one sample, sequenced in a study of T cells after yellow fever vaccination (dated by TCRdb to about 2019). Libraries came from 5' RACE. The listed sequencing device is Illumina NovaSeq 6000. TCRdb cleaned the public reads at Q25 with fastp, built clones with MiXCR and kept in-frame beta chains. Merged by CDR3 protein, the rows form single entries marked with the most common genes and DNA. In this sample the table shows a few hundred thousand distinct CDR3 sequences, about 3.5% of which occur a single time. The ten largest account for 23% of the sample. The treatment or condition label, as the study defines it: live attenuated yellow fever vaccine strain. The sequencing used PBMCs, collected on the day of the yellow fever booster vaccination. The receptors originated from a man aged 18-30 years who received the YFV17D yellow fever vaccine.

A few counts support this clonotype. The genes are TRBV5-1 and TRBJ1-2; the D is unclear. Looked up from germline, CDR1 is SGHRS and CDR2 is YFSETQ. V was cut by 1 base and J by 5 bases, with 12 bases left in between. This CDR3 spans 14 amino acids. CDR3 in amino acids: CASSLSDPHYGYTF. CDR3 nucleotide sequence: TGCGCCAGCAGCTTGTCTGACCCTCATTATGGCTACACCTTC. The variable domain in full, completed from reference TRBV5-1 and TRBJ1-2, reads KAGVTQTPRYLIKTRGQQVTLSCSPISGHRSVSWYQQTPGQGLQFLFEYFSETQRNKGNFPGRFSGRQFSNSRSEMNVSTLELGDSALYLCASSLSDPHYGYTFGSGTRLTVV.

The sample holds many counts of this clonotype. The V and J genes are TRBV12-3 or TRBV12-4 and TRBJ1-2; 8 positions match TRBD1. The trim removed 5 bases at V and 2 bases at J, leaving 4 bases unmatched. The CDR3 covers 14 residues. CDR3 sequence (DNA): TGTGCCAGCAGTCGACGGACAGGGAACTATGGCTACACCTTC. Its translation is CASSRRTGNYGYTF.

This clonotype was recorded many times. Here the CDR3 reads CSARAHLAAKNEQFF. The CDR3 DNA reads TGCAGTGCTAGAGCCCACCTAGCGGCTAAGAATGAGCAGTTCTTC. This chain links TRBV20-1 with TRBJ2-1, with 7 bases that match TRBD2. Trimming took 1 base from V and 7 from J; bases not matched to a gene: 10. CDR3 size: 15 residues. Germline V gives CDR1 DFQATT, CDR2 SNEGSKA (reference sequence).

Ten or more counts support this clonotype. The DNA for the CDR3 is TGTGCCAGCAGCCGGGACAGGGGTGGCGAGCAGTACGTC. This gives the protein CASSRDRGGEQYV. The chain carries TRBV9 and TRBJ2-7; 10 positions agree with TRBD1. V gave up 4 bases and J gave up 6 bases; unmatched junction bases: 4. Germline-derived CDR1 and CDR2 are SGDLS and YYNGEE. The CDR3 runs to 13 residues.

This clonotype was detected only a few times. The genes are TRBV28 and TRBJ2-1; tentative D call: TRBD2 (5 bases). This CDR3 has 14 residues. Trimming shortened V by 1 base and J by 5 bases, and 9 bases separated the two germline ends. Germline CDR1 MDHEN, CDR2 SYDVKM. Written as DNA, the CDR3 is TGTGCCAGCAGTTTATTATCGGGGAACAATGAGCAGTTCTTC. Amino acids: CASSLLSGNNEQFF.

The J gene is TRBJ2-3, the V gene TRBV7-2, with D perhaps matching TRBD2 (5 bases). With 4 bases removed from V and 2 bases from J, the gap between germline ends came to 13 bases. The germline gives CDR1 SGHTA, CDR2 FQGNSA. CDR3 length: 15 amino acids. CDR3 amino acids: CASSSPTIFTDTQYF. The CDR3 nucleotides are TGTGCCAGCAGCTCTCCGACTATTTTCACAGATACGCAGTATTTT.

This clonotype was detected many times. The chain employs TRBV5-5 and TRBJ2-6, with D unresolved. Between the trimmed V and J ends, which lost 5 bases and 0 bases, there was a span of 12 bases. Looked up from germline, CDR1 is SGHKS and CDR2 is YYEKEE (reference sequence). This CDR3 spans 16 amino acids. Here the CDR3 reads CASRQVMVSGANVLTF. The CDR3 DNA reads as TGTGCCAGCAGGCAGGTTATGGTCTCTGGGGCCAACGTCCTGACTTTC.

This clonotype was picked up many times. The chain has TRBV5-1 and TRBJ2-3; no firm D call. V lost 0 bases to trimming and J lost 6 bases, with 8 bases between them. In germline, CDR1 is SGHRS, CDR2 YFSETQ. The CDR3 totals 13 residues. In DNA form, the CDR3 reads TGCGCCAGCAGCTTGGCCCTCCGGGATACGCAGTATTTT. Translated: CASSLALRDTQYF.

This clonotype was observed at least ten times. The chain links TRBV12-3 or TRBV12-4 to TRBJ2-4; no firm D call. V shed 7 bases and J shed 11 bases, with 21 bases lying between them. The CDR3 sequence is 14 residues long. CDR3 sequence reads: CASTRAPQRNLQYF. CDR3 nucleotide sequence: TGTGCCAGCACTCGGGCCCCCCAACGCAACCTTCAGTACTTC.

The gene calls are TRBV6-1 and TRBJ1-5, with a tentative D call TRBD1 (6 bases). The V gene's germline CDR1 is MNHNS and CDR2 SASEGT. V shed 7 bases and J shed 9 bases, with 25 bases lying between them. This CDR3 is 16 amino acids long. CDR3 sequence (DNA): TGTGCCAGCATCGCAGGTACGACGGGTGTAGGGGGGCCCCAGCATTTT. This gives the protein CASIAGTTGVGGPQHF.

This clonotype was seen ten or more times. The V call is TRBV7-6, the J call TRBJ2-1, with 11 bases fitting TRBD2. V lost 5 bases and J lost 14; bases outside the gene matches: 11. The germline gives CDR1 SGHVS, CDR2 FNYEAQ. The CDR3 contains 14 residues. In nucleotides, the CDR3 is TGTGCCAGCAGCCCGGGGAGTAGCGGGGGGGCTGAGTTCTTC. Amino acids: CASSPGSSGGAEFF.

The V call is TRBV9, the J call TRBJ2-2, with D maybe TRBD2 (5 bases). Trimming took 0 bases from V and 6 from J, leaving 12 bases between them. The CDR3 runs to 15 residues. Per germline, CDR1 SGDLS and CDR2 YYNGEE. CDR3 coding DNA: TGTGCCAGCAGCGTAGGAGGACTCCGGGCCGGGGAGCTGTTTTTT. It codes for CASSVGGLRAGELFF. Together with reference TRBV9 and TRBJ2-2, the CDR3 gives the full variable domain: DSGVTQTPKHLITATGQRVTLRCSPRSGDLSVYWYQQSLDQGLQFLIQYYNGEERAKGNILERFSAQQFPDLHSELNLSSLELGDSALYFCASSVGGLRAGELFFGEGSRLTVL.

This chain joins TRBV20-1 and TRBJ2-5; D is possibly TRBD2 (7 bases). The CDR3 has 14 residues. Germline CDR1 and CDR2: DFQATT and SNEGSKA (reference sequence). V was cut by 1 base and J by 6 bases, with 15 bases left in between. CDR3 amino acids: CSARGGGGIKTQYF. CDR3 nucleotide sequence: TGCAGTGCTAGAGGAGGGGGGGGTATAAAGACCCAGTACTTC.